This T cell receptor beta chain was identified in a study of T-cell memory formation after mild COVID-19. As for this clonotype: Its target is unknown.

Study-wide findings and caveats: Still unconfirmed is whether the second-wave clones peaking on day 37 recognized SARS-CoV-2. Some clones that responded were present in memory (sampled pre-infection), which suggests cross-reactive memory joined.

With constant-segment primers, 5'RACE yielded cDNA libraries of TCR alpha and TCR beta that carried sample barcodes and UMIs. Via MiXCR, TCRdb re-called the 5' RACE reads, giving one row per CDR3 protein. This sample has approximately 570,000 distinct CDR3 sequences; roughly 17% occur once, and the top ten carry approximately 12%. This receptor was obtained from an adult woman who had mild COVID-19 (a few samples of this study predate the infection). Cell type and time point are not known. What was sequenced was PBMCs or a T cell subset sorted from them (not recorded which).

The CDR3 DNA is TGTGCCAGCAGTCTCCTCGGGATCTCCTACGAGCAGTACTTC. This codes for CASSLLGISYEQYF. The chain joins TRBV12-3 or TRBV12-4 to TRBJ2-7, with a tentative D call TRBD2 (5 bases). The length of the CDR3 is 14 residues. Trimming took off 5 bases at V and 0 bases at J, with 11 bases between the two ends.